This TCR beta chain was sequenced during a study of tumor-infiltrating lymphocytes in primary liver carcinoma. With regard to this clonotype: The antigen is undetermined. A much larger clone sits a single nucleotide away, making a read error possible.

This CDR3 region has 19 residues. Trimming left V 6 bases short and J 0 bases short, with 24 bases between. General study points: Tumor specimens were characterized by a significantly higher top-250-clone fraction than blood (p = 0.039).

Bulk tissue was left unsorted, and RNA and DNA were co-extracted from roughly 20-30 mg of it. With a constant-region primer, TCR beta cDNA was made from about 0.55 ug of total RNA. ARM-PCR, slightly modified, supplied the TCR beta libraries through three nested multiplex PCR rounds. Investigators reported that the first two PCR rounds, at 10 to 11 cycles each, used TRBV1-TRBV30 forward primers with a C-beta reverse primer. One entry per CDR3 protein results from TCRdb running MiXCR on the multiplex PCR reads. The data show just under 95,000 distinct CDR3 sequences, about 73% seen once. The chain recombines TRBV12-3 or TRBV12-4 with TRBJ2-1, with a tentative D call TRBD1 (6 bases). This clonotype was obtained from a man between 35 and 55 years old with primary liver carcinoma and hepatitis B virus infection. The specimen was tumor-adjacent normal liver tissue. The CDR3 nucleotides are TGTGCCAGCAGCCCGCCGGGACATGGGGCCCTTTACTCCTACAATGAGCAGTTCTTC. Encoded protein: CASSPPGHGALYSYNEQFF.